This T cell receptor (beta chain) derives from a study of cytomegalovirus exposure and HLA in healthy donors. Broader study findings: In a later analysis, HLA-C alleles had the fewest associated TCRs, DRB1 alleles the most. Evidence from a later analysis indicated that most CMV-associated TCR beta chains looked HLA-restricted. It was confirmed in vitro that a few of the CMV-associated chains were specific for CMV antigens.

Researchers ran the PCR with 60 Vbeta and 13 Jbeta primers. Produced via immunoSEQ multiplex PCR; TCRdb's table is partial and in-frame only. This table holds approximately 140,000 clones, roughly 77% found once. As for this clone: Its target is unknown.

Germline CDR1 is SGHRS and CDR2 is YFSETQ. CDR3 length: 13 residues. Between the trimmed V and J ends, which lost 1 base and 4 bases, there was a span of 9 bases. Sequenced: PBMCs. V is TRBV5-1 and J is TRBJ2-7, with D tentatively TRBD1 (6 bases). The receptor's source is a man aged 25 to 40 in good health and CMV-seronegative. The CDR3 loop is CASSLTGNYEQYF. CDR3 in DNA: TGCGCCAGCAGCTTGACAGGGAATTACGAGCAGTACTTC.